This TCR beta chain was profiled in a study of cytomegalovirus exposure and HLA in healthy donors. CDR1 is SEHNR, CDR2 FQNEAQ, per germline (reference sequence). CDR3 size: 14 residues. V dropped 2 bases and J dropped 6; count of bases not matched to a gene: 4. The PCR had 60 Vbeta and 13 Jbeta primers. Profiling relied on immunoSEQ multiplex PCR, and the TCRdb table lists in-frame clones only, not all of them. This sample yields about 160,000 clones, of which 80% to 90% are seen a single time; approximately 13% belongs to the top ten. The clonotype was recovered from a woman in her fifties or sixties in good health and CMV-seronegative. J is TRBJ1-1 and V is TRBV7-9, with 9 positions matching TRBD1. Sequencing was done on a sample of PBMCs. This CDR3 is CASSLLGQGAEAFF. The CDR3 bases are TGTGCCAGCAGCTTATTGGGACAGGGTGCTGAAGCTTTCTTT.